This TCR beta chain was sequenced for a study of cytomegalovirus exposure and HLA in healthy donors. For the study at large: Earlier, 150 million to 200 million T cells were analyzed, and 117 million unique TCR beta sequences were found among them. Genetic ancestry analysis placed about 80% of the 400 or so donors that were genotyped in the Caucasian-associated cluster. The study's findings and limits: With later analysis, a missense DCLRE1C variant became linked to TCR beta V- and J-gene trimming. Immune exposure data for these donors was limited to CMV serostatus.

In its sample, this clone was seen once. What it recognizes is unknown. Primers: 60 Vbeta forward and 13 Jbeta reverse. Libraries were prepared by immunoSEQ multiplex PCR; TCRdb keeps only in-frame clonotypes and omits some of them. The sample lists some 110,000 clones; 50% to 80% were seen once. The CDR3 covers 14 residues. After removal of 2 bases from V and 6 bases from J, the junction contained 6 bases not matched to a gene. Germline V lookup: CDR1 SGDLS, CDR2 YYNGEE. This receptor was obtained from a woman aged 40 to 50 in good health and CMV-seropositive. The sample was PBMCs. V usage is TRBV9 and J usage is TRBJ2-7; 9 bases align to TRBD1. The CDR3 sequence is CASSVGQGPSEQYF. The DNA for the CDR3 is TGTGCCAGCAGCGTCGGACAGGGGCCCTCCGAGCAGTACTTC.